Listed below are T cell receptor beta chains from one sample, sequenced in a study of CD8+CD57+ T cells in acquired aplastic anemia. From the reads, TCRdb called clonotypes with MiXCR, one entry per CDR3 protein. Altogether 150,000 to 200,000 distinct CDR3 sequences are present, around half being singletons, with the ten largest covering over 25%. Sequenced input: sorted CD4+, CD8+, or CD8+CD57+ T cells (not recorded which) from PBMCs. Receptors originate from a human donor with aplastic anemia. The CDR3 runs from the conserved cysteine through the conserved F or W. Each record gives: V gene, D gene, J gene, clone size, CDR3 protein, CDR3 DNA. The D gene is left open where the match is weak. Clone size, where shown, is once, few, many, or a class for clones that have expanded.

>TRBV11-2|-|TRBJ1-6|-
CASSLVPNSPLHF
TGTGCCAGCAGCTTAGTACCAAATTCACCCCTCCACTTT
>TRBV25-1|TRBD2|TRBJ2-5|many
CASSESDSGRFGTQYF
TGTGCCAGCAGTGAATCTGATAGCGGGAGGTTCGGGACCCAGTACTTC
>TRBV10-3|TRBD1|TRBJ1-1|many
CAISATGLETEAFF
TGTGCCATCAGTGCGACAGGGTTGGAAACTGAAGCTTTCTTT
>TRBV20-1|-|TRBJ2-7|-
CSASGTQVYEQYF
TGCAGTGCTTCCGGGACTCAAGTCTACGAGCAGTACTTC
>TRBV19|-|TRBJ1-5|few
CASSRQGNGNQPQHF
TGTGCCAGTAGCCGTCAGGGGAATGGCAATCAGCCCCAGCATTTT
>TRBV19|-|TRBJ1-6|-
CASSILQGTNSPLHF
TGTGCCAGTAGTATTCTCCAGGGGACTAATTCACCCCTCCACTTT
>TRBV5-1|-|TRBJ1-1|many
CASSLPGAEAFF
TGCGCCAGCAGCTTACCGGGAGCTGAAGCTTTCTTT
>TRBV19|TRBD1|TRBJ1-5|-
CASSIDGDRIQPQHF
TGTGCCAGTAGTATAGACGGGGACAGAATACAGCCCCAGCATTTT
>TRBV4-3|-|TRBJ2-3|many
CASSEGLGGPTDTQYF
TGCGCCAGCAGCGAGGGCCTCGGAGGCCCCACAGATACGCAGTATTTT
>TRBV14|TRBD2|TRBJ2-3|many
CASSQDLIAGPDTQYF
TGTGCCAGCAGCCAAGATCTTATAGCGGGGCCAGATACGCAGTATTTT
>TRBV9|TRBD1|TRBJ2-7|-
CASSVGDRVNEQYF
TGTGCCAGCAGCGTAGGGGACAGGGTAAACGAGCAGTACTTC
>TRBV29-1|TRBD2|TRBJ2-7|-
CSVGTMGEQYF
TGCAGCGTGGGGACTATGGGGGAGCAGTACTTC
>TRBV12-3/TRBV12-4|-|TRBJ2-1|many
CASTPGGWYNEQFF
TGTGCCAGCACCCCAGGGGGGTGGTACAATGAGCAGTTCTTC
>TRBV7-9|-|TRBJ2-7|many
CASSPDPGGYF
TGTGCCAGCAGCCCCGACCCAGGCGGGTACTTC
>TRBV15|-|TRBJ2-6|many
CATTGAGANVLTF
TGTGCCACCACGGGAGCTGGGGCCAACGTCCTGACTTTC
>TRBV9|TRBD1|TRBJ2-7|-
CASSTGTGGYEQYF
TGTGCCAGCAGTACCGGGACAGGGGGGTACGAGCAGTACTTC
>TRBV10-3|TRBD2|TRBJ2-5|-
CAIRRGVQETQYF
TGTGCCATCAGGCGGGGGGTACAAGAGACCCAGTACTTC
>TRBV28|TRBD1|TRBJ2-2|-
CASSFDRAGGELFF
TGTGCCAGCAGTTTCGACAGGGCTGGCGGGGAGCTGTTTTTT
>TRBV9|-|TRBJ2-2|-
CASSNRTGELFF
TGTGCCAGCAGCAATAGGACCGGGGAGCTGTTCTTT
>TRBV7-2|-|TRBJ2-7|-
CASSFDVSQEQYF
TGTGCCAGCAGCTTCGACGTATCTCAGGAGCAGTACTTC
>TRBV14|TRBD1|TRBJ2-7|many
CASSTNTGGEQYF
TGTGCCAGCAGCACCAATACAGGGGGGGAGCAGTACTTC
>TRBV6-1|-|TRBJ1-2|many
CASKYRLNYGYTF
TGTGCCAGCAAGTATCGGCTGAACTATGGCTACACCTTC
>TRBV5-5|TRBD2|TRBJ2-5|-
CSSSGRLAGVRGETQYF
TGCTCCAGCAGCGGTAGACTAGCGGGAGTGAGAGGGGAGACCCAGTACTTC
>TRBV20-1|-|TRBJ1-1|-
CSASSPITGMVQAFF
TGCAGTGCTAGCTCCCCTATAACAGGGATGGTCCAAGCTTTCTTT
>TRBV10-3|TRBD1|TRBJ2-5|many
CASTGGGEETQYF
TGTGCCTCCACAGGGGGCGGTGAAGAGACCCAGTACTTC
>TRBV10-1|-|TRBJ2-7|-
CASTQRQKEYEQCF
TGCGCCAGCACCCAAAGACAGAAAGAATACGAGCAGTGCTTC
>TRBV5-4|TRBD2|TRBJ2-1|-
CASSLAASGSDYNEQFF
TGTGCCAGCAGCTTGGCGGCCAGCGGGAGTGACTACAATGAGCAGTTCTTC
>TRBV10-3|-|TRBJ2-7|-
CAIGDNPYEQYF
TGTGCCATCGGAGACAACCCCTACGAGCAGTACTTC
>TRBV24-1|-|TRBJ1-5|once
CASSQGTDQPQHF
TGTGCCAGCTCCCAAGGTACGGATCAGCCCCAGCATTTT
>TRBV2|TRBD2|TRBJ2-3|many
CASNGLGAPDTQYF
TGTGCCAGCAACGGACTAGGGGCCCCAGATACGCAGTATTTT
>TRBV7-6|TRBD1|TRBJ1-1|many
CASSQGQAPGAFF
TGTGCCAGCAGCCAGGGACAGGCCCCCGGGGCTTTCTTT
>TRBV11-2|-|TRBJ2-3|-
CASRRTDTQYF
TGTGCCAGCAGACGCACAGATACGCAGTATTTT
>TRBV20-1|TRBD1|TRBJ2-7|many
CSARGRDRAYEQYF
TGCAGTGCTAGAGGTCGGGACAGGGCCTACGAGCAGTACTTC
>TRBV5-1|-|TRBJ2-4|-
CASSLLGREDIQYF
TGCGCCAGCAGCTTGCTCGGACGGGAAGACATTCAGTACTTC
>TRBV12-3/TRBV12-4|TRBD1|TRBJ2-7|many
CASSYTDRADEQYF
TGTGCCAGCAGTTACACTGACAGGGCAGACGAGCAGTACTTC
>TRBV5-1|-|TRBJ2-3|many
CASQQGGTQYF
TGCGCCAGCCAACAGGGAGGTACGCAGTATTTT
>TRBV11-2|-|TRBJ2-7|-
CASSLTAGQILYEQYF
TGTGCCAGCAGCTTAACTGCGGGACAGATCCTTTACGAGCAGTACTTC
>TRBV19|-|TRBJ2-7|once
CASSITGSSYEQYF
TGTGCCAGTAGTATCACAGGGAGCTCCTACGAGCAGTACTTC
>TRBV20-1|-|TRBJ2-2|many
CSAGTPNTGELFF
TGCAGTGCGGGAACTCCGAACACCGGGGAGCTGTTTTTT
>TRBV5-5|-|TRBJ1-2|-
CASRGGGFMANYGYTF
TGTGCCAGCAGGGGGGGCGGATTTATGGCTAACTATGGCTACACCTTC
>TRBV19|-|TRBJ2-3|many
CASSQYSTDTQYF
TGTGCCAGTAGCCAATACAGCACAGATACGCAGTATTTT
>TRBV20-1|TRBD2|TRBJ2-5|-
CSASIGLAEETQYF
TGCAGTGCTAGCATTGGACTAGCCGAAGAGACCCAGTACTTC
>TRBV13|-|TRBJ1-1|-
CASSFGRGIRTEAFF
TGTGCCAGCAGCTTTGGCCGGGGGATTCGCACTGAAGCTTTCTTT
>TRBV10-3|-|TRBJ2-7|-
CASSFRGATLYEQYF
TGTGCCAGCAGTTTTCGGGGGGCAACTCTCTACGAGCAGTACTTC
>TRBV20-1|TRBD1|TRBJ1-6|-
CSARWGQSYNSPLHF
TGCAGTGCTAGATGGGGACAGTCCTATAATTCACCCCTCCACTTT
>TRBV7-2|-|TRBJ2-5|-
CASSRWTDQETQYF
TGTGCCAGCAGCCGCTGGACAGACCAAGAGACCCAGTACTTC
>TRBV30|-|TRBJ1-2|few
CAWSRGPAAGYGYTF
TGTGCCTGGAGTCGGGGTCCGGCAGCAGGCTATGGCTACACCTTC
>TRBV29-1|-|TRBJ2-1|-
CSVDPGNEQFF
TGCAGCGTTGATCCGGGCAATGAGCAGTTCTTC